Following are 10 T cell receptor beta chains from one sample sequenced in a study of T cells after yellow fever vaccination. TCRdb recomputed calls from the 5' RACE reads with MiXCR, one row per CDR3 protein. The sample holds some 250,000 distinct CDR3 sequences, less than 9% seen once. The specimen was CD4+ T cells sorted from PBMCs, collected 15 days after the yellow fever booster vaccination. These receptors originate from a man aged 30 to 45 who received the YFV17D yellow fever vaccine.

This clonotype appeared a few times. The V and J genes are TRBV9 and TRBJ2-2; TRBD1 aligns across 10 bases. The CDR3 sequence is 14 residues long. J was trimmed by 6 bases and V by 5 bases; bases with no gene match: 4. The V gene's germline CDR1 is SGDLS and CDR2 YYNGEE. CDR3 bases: TGTGCCAGCAGAGGGACAGGGGACGCCGGGGAGCTGTTTTTT. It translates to CASRGTGDAGELFF.

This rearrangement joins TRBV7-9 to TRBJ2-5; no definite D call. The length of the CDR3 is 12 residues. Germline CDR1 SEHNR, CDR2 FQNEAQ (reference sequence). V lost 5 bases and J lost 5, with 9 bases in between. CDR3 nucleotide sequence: TGTGCCAGCAGCCCACCTTTTGAGACCCAGTACTTC. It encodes CASSPPFETQYF.

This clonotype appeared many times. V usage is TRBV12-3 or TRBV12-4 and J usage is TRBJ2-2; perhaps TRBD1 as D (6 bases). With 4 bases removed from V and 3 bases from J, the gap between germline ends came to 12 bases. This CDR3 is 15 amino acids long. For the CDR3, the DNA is TGTGCCAGCAGTTCTCAGGGGTACTACACCGGGGAGCTGTTTTTT. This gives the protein CASSSQGYYTGELFF.

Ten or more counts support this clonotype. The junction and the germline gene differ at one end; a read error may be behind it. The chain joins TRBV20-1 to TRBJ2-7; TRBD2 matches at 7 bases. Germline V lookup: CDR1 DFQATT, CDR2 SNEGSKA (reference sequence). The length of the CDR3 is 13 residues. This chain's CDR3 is CSARGPSGYEQYF. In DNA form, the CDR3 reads TGCAGTGCCAGAGGGCCTAGCGGATACGAGCAGTACTTC.

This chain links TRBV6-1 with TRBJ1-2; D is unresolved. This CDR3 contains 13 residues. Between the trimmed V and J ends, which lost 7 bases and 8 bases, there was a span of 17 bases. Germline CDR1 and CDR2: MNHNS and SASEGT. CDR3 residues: CASTLLGGEGYTF. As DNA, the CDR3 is TGTGCCAGCACCCTCCTTGGAGGAGAAGGCTACACCTTC.

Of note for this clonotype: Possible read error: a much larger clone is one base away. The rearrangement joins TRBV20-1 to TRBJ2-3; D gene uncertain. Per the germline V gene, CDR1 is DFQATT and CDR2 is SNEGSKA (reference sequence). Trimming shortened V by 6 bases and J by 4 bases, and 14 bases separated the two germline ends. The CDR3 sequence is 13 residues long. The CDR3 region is CSATRYGADTQYF. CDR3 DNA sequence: TGCAGTGCCACACGATATGGGGCAGATACGCAGTATTTT.

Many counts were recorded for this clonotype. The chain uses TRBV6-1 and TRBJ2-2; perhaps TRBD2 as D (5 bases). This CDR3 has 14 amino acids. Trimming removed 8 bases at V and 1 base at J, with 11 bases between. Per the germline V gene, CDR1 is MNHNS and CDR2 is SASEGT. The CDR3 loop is CASRAELNTGELFF. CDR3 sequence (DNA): TGTGCCAGCCGAGCGGAGCTGAACACCGGGGAGCTGTTTTTT.

CDR3 in amino acids: CASKRGDSADTQYF. CDR3 DNA: TGTGCCAGCAAACGTGGGGACAGTGCGGATACGCAGTATTTT. The chain carries TRBV9 and TRBJ2-3, with 7 bases that match TRBD1. Germline loops: CDR1 SGDLS, CDR2 YYNGEE. Unmatched junction bases numbered 10, after V lost 6 bases and J lost 6 bases. This CDR3 contains 14 residues.

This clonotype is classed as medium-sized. The CDR3 protein is CASSLVGGDTGELFF. In DNA, the CDR3 is TGCGCCAGCAGCTTGGTTGGGGGCGACACCGGGGAGCTGTTTTTT. This chain connects TRBV5-1 to TRBJ2-2; D is possibly TRBD1 (6 bases). The ends were cut back, 0 bases at V and 3 bases at J, with 9 bases in the middle. The CDR3 sequence is 15 residues long. CDR1 and CDR2 (germline): SGHRS, YFSETQ.

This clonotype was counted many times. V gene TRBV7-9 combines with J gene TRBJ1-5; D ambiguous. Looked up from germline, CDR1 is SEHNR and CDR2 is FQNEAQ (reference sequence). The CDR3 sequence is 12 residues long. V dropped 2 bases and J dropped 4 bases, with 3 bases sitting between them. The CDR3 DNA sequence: TGTGCCAGCAGCTTATCTAATCAGCCCCAGCATTTT. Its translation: CASSLSNQPQHF. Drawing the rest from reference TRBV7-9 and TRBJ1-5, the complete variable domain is DTGVSQNPRHKITKRGQNVTFRCDPISEHNRLYWYRQTLGQGPEFLTYFQNEAQLEKSRLLSDRFSAERPKGSFSTLEIQRTEQGDSAMYLCASSLSNQPQHFGDGTRLSIL.